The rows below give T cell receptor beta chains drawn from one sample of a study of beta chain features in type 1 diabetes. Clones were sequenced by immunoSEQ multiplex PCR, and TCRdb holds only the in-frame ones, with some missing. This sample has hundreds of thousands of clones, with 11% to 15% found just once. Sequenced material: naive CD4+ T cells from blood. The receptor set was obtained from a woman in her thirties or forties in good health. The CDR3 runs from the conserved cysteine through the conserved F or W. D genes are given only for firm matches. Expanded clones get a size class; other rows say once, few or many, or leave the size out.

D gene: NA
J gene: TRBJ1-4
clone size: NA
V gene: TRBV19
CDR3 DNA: TGTGCCAGTAAGAGGGATGCAACTAATGAAAAACTGTTTTTT
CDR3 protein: CASKRDATNEKLFF

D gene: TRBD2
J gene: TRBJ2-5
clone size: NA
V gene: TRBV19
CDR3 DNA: TGTGCCAGTAGTCGGGGGGGGCGGCAAGAGACCCAGTACTTC
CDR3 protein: CASSRGGRQETQYF

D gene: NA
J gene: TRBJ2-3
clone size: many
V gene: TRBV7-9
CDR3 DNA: TGTGCCAGCCGAGAGGGTAGCGCAGGAGATACGCAGTATTTT
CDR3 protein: CASREGSAGDTQYF

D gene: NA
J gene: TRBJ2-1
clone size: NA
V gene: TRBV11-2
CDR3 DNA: TGTGCCAGCAGCTCCTACGGGGCCTACAATGAGCAGTTCTTC
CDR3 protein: CASSSYGAYNEQFF

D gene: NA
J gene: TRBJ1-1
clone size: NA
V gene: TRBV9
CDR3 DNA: TGTGCCAGCAGCAAGCGAGAACAGGGAGCGAGGACTGAAGCTTTCTTT
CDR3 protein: CASSKREQGARTEAFF

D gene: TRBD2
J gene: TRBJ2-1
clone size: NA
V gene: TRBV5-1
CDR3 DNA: TGCGCCAGCAGCATCAACGGGGGGAATGAGCAGTTCTTC
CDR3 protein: CASSINGGNEQFF

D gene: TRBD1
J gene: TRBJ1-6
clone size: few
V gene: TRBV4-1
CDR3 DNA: TGCGCCAGCAGCCAAGGTTCGACAGGGATTGGGGGGAGCTCCTATAATTCACCCCTCCACTTT
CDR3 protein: CASSQGSTGIGGSSYNSPLHF

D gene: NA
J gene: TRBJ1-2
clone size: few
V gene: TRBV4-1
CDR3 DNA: TGCGCCAGCAGCCTGGGACTGTTAGGTGGCTACACCTTC
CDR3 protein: CASSLGLLGGYTF

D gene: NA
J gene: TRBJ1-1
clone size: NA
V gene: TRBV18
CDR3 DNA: TGTGCCAGCTTAGGGAGCGGTTTGAACACTGAAGCTTTCTTT
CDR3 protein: CASLGSGLNTEAFF

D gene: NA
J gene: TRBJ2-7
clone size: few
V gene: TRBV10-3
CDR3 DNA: TGTGCCATCACGAGTCCGAGCTCCTACGAGCAGTACTTC
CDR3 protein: CAITSPSSYEQYF

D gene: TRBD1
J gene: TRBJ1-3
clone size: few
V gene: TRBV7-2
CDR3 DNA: TGTGCCAGCAGACTGACAGGGAACTCTGGAAACACCATATATTTT
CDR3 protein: CASRLTGNSGNTIYF

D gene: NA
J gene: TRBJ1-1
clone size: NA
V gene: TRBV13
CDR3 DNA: TGTGCCAGCACTCACCCAGGGACATTGAACACTGAAGCTTTCTTT
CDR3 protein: CASTHPGTLNTEAFF

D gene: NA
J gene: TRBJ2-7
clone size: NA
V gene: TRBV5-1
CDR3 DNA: TGCGCCAGCAGCCGGGACTTGGGGCTCTACGAGCAGTACTTC
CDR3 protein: CASSRDLGLYEQYF

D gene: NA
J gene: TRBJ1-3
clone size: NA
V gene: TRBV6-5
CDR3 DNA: TGTGCCAGCAGTTACTCCCGGGGAAACGCTGGAAACACCATATATTTT
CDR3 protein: CASSYSRGNAGNTIYF

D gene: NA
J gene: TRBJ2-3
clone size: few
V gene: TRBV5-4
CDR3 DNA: TGTGCCACCCTACCCGAGGCCTTTTCAGATACGCAGTATTTT
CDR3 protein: CATLPEAFSDTQYF

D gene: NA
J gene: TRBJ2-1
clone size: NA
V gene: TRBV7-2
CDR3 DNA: TGTGCCACCGGGGGGCTGGAGGAGCAGTTCTTC
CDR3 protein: CATGGLEEQFF

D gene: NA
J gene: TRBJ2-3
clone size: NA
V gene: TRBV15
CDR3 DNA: TGTGCCACCAGCAGATTTATCCCCCTAAACCCCACAGATACGCAGTATTTT
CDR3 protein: CATSRFIPLNPTDTQYF

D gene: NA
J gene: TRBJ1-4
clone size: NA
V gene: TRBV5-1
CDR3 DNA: TGCGCCAGCAGCTTGGGTTCGACTGCCCGGGAAAAACTGTTTTTT
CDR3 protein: CASSLGSTAREKLFF

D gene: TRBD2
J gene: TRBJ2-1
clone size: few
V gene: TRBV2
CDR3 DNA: TGTGCCAGCAGGGAATCCCTAGCGGGGGTCTCCTACAATGAGCAGTTCTTC
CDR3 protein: CASRESLAGVSYNEQFF

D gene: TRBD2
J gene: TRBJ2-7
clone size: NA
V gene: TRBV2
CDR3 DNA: TGTGCCAGCAGTGAAAGTAGGTGGGGCGGGGGGGCCCTCGACGAGCAGTACTTC
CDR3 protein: CASSESRWGGGALDEQYF

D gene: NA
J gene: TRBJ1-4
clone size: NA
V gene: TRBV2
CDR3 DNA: TGTGCCAGCAGTCCCCCGGGGGGAGTTGAAAAACTGTTTTTT
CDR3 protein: CASSPPGGVEKLFF

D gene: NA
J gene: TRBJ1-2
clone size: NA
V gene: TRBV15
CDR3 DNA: TGTGCCACCAGCAGTGCTGACAGAAACTATGGCTACACCTTC
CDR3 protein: CATSSADRNYGYTF

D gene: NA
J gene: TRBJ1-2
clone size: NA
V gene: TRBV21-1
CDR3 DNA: TGTGCCAGCAGCAAAGCCCGAGACCGCAGACTCTATGGCTACACCTTC
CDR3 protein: CASSKARDRRLYGYTF

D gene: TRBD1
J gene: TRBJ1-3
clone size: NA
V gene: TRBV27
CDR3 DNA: TGTGCCAGCAGTTTCACAGGGGCTGGAAACACCATATATTTT
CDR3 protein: CASSFTGAGNTIYF

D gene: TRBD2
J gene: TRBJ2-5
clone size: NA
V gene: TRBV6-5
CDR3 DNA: TGTGCCAGCAGGCTGTGGCGACTAGCGGAGGAGACCCAGTACTTC
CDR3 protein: CASRLWRLAEETQYF

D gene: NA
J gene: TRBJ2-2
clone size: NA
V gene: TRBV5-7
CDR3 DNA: TGTGCCAGCAGCTTTAAAGAGAGGAACACCGGGGAGCTGTTTTTT
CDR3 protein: CASSFKERNTGELFF

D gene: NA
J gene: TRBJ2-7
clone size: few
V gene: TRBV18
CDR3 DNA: TGTGCCAGCTCACCATTTGGGCAGGTTTTCGACGAGCAGTACTTC
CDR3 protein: CASSPFGQVFDEQYF

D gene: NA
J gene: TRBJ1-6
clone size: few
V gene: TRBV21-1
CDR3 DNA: TGTGCCAGCAGCAAGATACAGGGGGCTAACTCACCCCTCCACTTT
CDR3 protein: CASSKIQGANSPLHF